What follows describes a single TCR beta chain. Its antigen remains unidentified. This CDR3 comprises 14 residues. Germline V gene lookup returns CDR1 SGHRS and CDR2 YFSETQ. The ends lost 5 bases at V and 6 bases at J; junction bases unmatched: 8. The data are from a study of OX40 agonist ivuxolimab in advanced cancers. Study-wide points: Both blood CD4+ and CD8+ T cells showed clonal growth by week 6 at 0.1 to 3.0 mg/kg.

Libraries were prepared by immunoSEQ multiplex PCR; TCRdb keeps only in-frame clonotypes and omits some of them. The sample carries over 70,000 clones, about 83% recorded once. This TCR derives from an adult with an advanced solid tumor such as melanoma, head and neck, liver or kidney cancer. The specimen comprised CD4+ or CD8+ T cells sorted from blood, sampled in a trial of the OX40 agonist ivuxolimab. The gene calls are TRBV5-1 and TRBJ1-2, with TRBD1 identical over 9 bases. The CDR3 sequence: CASRTTGTGHGYTF. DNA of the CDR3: TGCGCCAGCAGAACAACCGGGACAGGGCATGGCTACACCTTC.